This passage covers 28 T cell receptor beta chains from one sample sequenced in a study of T-cell memory formation after mild COVID-19. A single record per CDR3 protein comes from TCRdb applying MiXCR to the 5' RACE reads. The profile shows over 350,000 distinct CDR3 sequences, roughly 15% of them singletons. The sequencing sample was made of PBMCs or a T cell subset sorted from them (not recorded which). These receptors were collected from a man aged 18 to 30 who had mild COVID-19 (a few samples of this study predate the infection). Cell type and time point are not known.

This clonotype was observed a handful of times. In nucleotides, the CDR3 is TGTGCCAGCACCCGGTTCGGGACCTACGAGCAGTACTTC. This codes for CASTRFGTYEQYF. The rearrangement uses TRBV7-2 and TRBJ2-7; a possible D gene is TRBD2 (5 bases). Between the trimmed V and J ends, which lost 7 bases and 2 bases, there was a span of 12 bases. CDR1 is SGHTA, CDR2 FQGNSA, per germline. The CDR3 has 13 amino acids.

The sample holds a few counts of this clonotype. The chain has TRBV11-1 and TRBJ2-7; D gene uncertain. This CDR3 is 15 amino acids long. Germline V gene lookup returns CDR1 SGHAT and CDR2 FQDESV (reference sequence). V shed 3 bases and J shed 3 bases, with 15 bases lying between them. CDR3 DNA sequence: TGTGCCAGCAGCTTCTCCGCCAGTTCCGACTACGAGCAGTACTTC. Translation gives CASSFSASSDYEQYF. Complete variable domain (other parts from reference TRBV11-1 and TRBJ2-7): EAEVAQSPRYKITEKSQAVAFWCDPISGHATLYWYRQILGQGPELLVQFQDESVVDDSQLPKDRFSAERLKGVDSTLKIQPAELGDSAMYLCASSFSASSDYEQYFGPGTRLTVT.

This sequence joins TRBV30 and TRBJ1-2; no firm D call. CDR3 length: 13 amino acids. V dropped 1 base and J dropped 2 bases, with 8 bases sitting between them. Looked up from germline, CDR1 is GTSNPN and CDR2 is SVGIG (reference sequence). This chain's CDR3 is CAWSEGLNYGYTF. CDR3 bases: TGTGCCTGGAGTGAAGGCCTAAACTATGGCTACACCTTC. The full variable domain, rest sourced from reference TRBV30 and TRBJ1-2, is SQTIHQWPATLVQPVGSPLSLECTVEGTSNPNLYWYRQAAGRGLQLLFYSVGIGQISSEVPQNLSASRPQDRQFILSSKKLLLSDSGFYLCAWSEGLNYGYTFGSGTRLTVV.

This clonotype has a handful of counts. DNA of the CDR3: TGTGCCGTCCCACAGGGGGTCTATAATTCACCCCTCCACTTT. Amino acid sequence: CAVPQGVYNSPLHF. The chain links TRBV7-2 to TRBJ1-6; 8 bases map to TRBD1. CDR3 length equals 14 residues. V was clipped by 11 bases and J by 3 bases; unmatched bases: 6. Per germline, CDR1 SGHTA and CDR2 FQGNSA.

This chain uses TRBV28 with TRBJ1-5; no firm D call. Germline lookup yields CDR1 MDHEN and CDR2 SYDVKM. The V gene lost 2 bases and the J gene lost 7 bases, with 9 bases spanning the gap. The CDR3 is made up of 13 amino acids. CDR3 DNA: TGTGCCAGCAGTTTAAATGACAAACAGCCCCAGCATTTT. Encoded protein: CASSLNDKQPQHF.

This clonotype was recorded many times. The chain is built from TRBV4-2 and TRBJ1-2; D may be TRBD1 (6 bases). The CDR3 covers 14 residues. CDR1 LGHNA and CDR2 YNFKEQ come from the germline V gene. V lost 1 base and J 8 bases, leaving 14 bases between the germline ends. CDR3: CASSQAPGDEGYTF. Here the CDR3 DNA reads TGTGCCAGCAGCCAAGCCCCAGGGGATGAAGGCTACACCTTC.

This chain links TRBV7-9 with TRBJ1-1; tentatively, D is TRBD1 (5 bases). Germline V gene lookup returns CDR1 SEHNR and CDR2 FQNEAQ (reference sequence). CDR3 length: 14 amino acids. V shed 1 base and J shed 5 bases, with 11 bases lying between them. The CDR3 loop is CASSLVTRGTEAFF. CDR3 DNA sequence: TGTGCCAGCAGCTTAGTCACGAGGGGTACTGAAGCTTTCTTT. The complete variable domain, with remaining parts taken from reference TRBV7-9 and TRBJ1-1, reads DTGVSQNPRHKITKRGQNVTFRCDPISEHNRLYWYRQTLGQGPEFLTYFQNEAQLEKSRLLSDRFSAERPKGSFSTLEIQRTEQGDSAMYLCASSLVTRGTEAFFGQGTRLTVV.

V usage is TRBV19 and J usage is TRBJ2-1, with TRBD1 identical over 8 bases. The CDR3 contains 13 residues. Germline trimming cut 7 bases from V and 8 bases from J; bases unmatched to any gene: 7. CDR1 and CDR2 (germline): LNHDA, SQIVND (reference sequence). The CDR3: CASIPGGRDEQFF. In DNA, the CDR3 is TGTGCCAGTATCCCAGGGGGCAGGGATGAGCAGTTCTTC.

This chain connects TRBV20-1 to TRBJ2-5; D is unclear. V lost 1 base, J lost 2 bases, and 5 bases lay in between. CDR3 length equals 12 residues. CDR1 and CDR2 (germline): DFQATT, SNEGSKA (reference sequence). The CDR3 DNA follows: TGCAGTGCTAGAGCCTCACAAGAGACCCAGTACTTC. The encoded protein is CSARASQETQYF.

This clonotype was counted a few times. The chain combines TRBV6-2 or TRBV6-3 with TRBJ1-1; the D is unclear. Germline lookup yields CDR1 MNHEY and CDR2 SVGEGT. V dropped 2 bases and J dropped 6 bases, with 10 bases sitting between them. This CDR3 spans 13 amino acids. CDR3 nucleotide sequence: TGTGCCAGCAGTTACGCCGGACGGGCTGAAGCTTTCTTT. It translates to CASSYAGRAEAFF.

The chain recombines TRBV18 with TRBJ2-7; TRBD1 might be the D (6 bases). There are 12 residues in the CDR3. With 5 bases removed from V and 9 bases from J, the gap between germline ends came to 14 bases. Germline CDR1 KGHSH, CDR2 LQKENI. CDR3 residues: CASSTDSGWQYF. CDR3 in DNA: TGTGCCAGCTCAACGGACAGCGGATGGCAGTACTTC. Looking up the rest from reference TRBV18 and TRBJ2-7 gives the full variable domain: NAGVMQNPRHLVRRRGQEARLRCSPMKGHSHVYWYRQLPEEGLKFMVYLQKENIIDESGMPKERFSAEFPKEGPSILRIQQVVRGDSAAYFCASSTDSGWQYFGPGTRLTVT.

This clonotype showed up many times. The chain uses TRBV19 and TRBJ2-7; D may correspond to TRBD1 or TRBD2 (6 bases each). Germline CDR1 LNHDA, CDR2 SQIVND (reference sequence). The CDR3 is made up of 14 amino acids. V lost 6 bases to trimming and J lost 6 bases, with 18 bases between them. The CDR3 spells CASRILPGAAEQYF. The CDR3, as DNA: TGTGCCAGTAGAATACTTCCGGGGGCGGCCGAGCAGTACTTC.

This clonotype was picked up a small number of times. The chain combines TRBV6-2 or TRBV6-3 with TRBJ2-5, with 14 bases fitting TRBD2. Germline V gene lookup returns CDR1 MNHEY and CDR2 SVGEGT. The CDR3 is 16 residues long. The J segment lost 7 bases and the V segment lost 6 bases, leaving 10 bases of the junction unmatched. The CDR3 loop is CASRPTGTSGGPTQYF. The DNA for the CDR3 is TGTGCCAGCAGACCCACCGGGACTAGCGGGGGTCCGACCCAGTACTTC.

The chain links TRBV20-1 to TRBJ1-5; 9 positions agree with TRBD1. Germline V gene lookup returns CDR1 DFQATT and CDR2 SNEGSKA (reference sequence). The CDR3 has 14 amino acids. V lost 5 bases, J lost 4 bases, and 6 bases stayed unmatched. The CDR3 loop is CSAEDRGRNQPQHF. In DNA form, the CDR3 reads TGCAGTGCTGAGGACAGGGGTAGGAATCAGCCCCAGCATTTT.

The chain combines TRBV6-2 or TRBV6-3 with TRBJ2-1, with TRBD1 matching 9 bases. Unmatched junction bases numbered 3, after V lost 5 bases and J lost 1 base. Germline V gene data show CDR1 as MNHEY and CDR2 as SVGEGT. The CDR3 loop spans 15 amino acids. CDR3 residues: CASSGQGSSYNEQFF. The CDR3 nucleotides are TGTGCCAGCAGTGGACAGGGGTCTTCCTACAATGAGCAGTTCTTC.

J is TRBJ2-3 and V is TRBV7-6; 9 bases are a match to TRBD1. Germline-derived CDR1 and CDR2 are SGHVS and FNYEAQ. The CDR3 totals 17 residues. V lost 5 bases to trimming and J lost 6 bases; unmatched junction nucleotides: 15. The CDR3 region is CASSRQPDRGGTDTQYF. The CDR3 DNA follows: TGTGCCAGCAGCCGCCAACCGGACAGGGGAGGGACGGATACGCAGTATTTT.

The table lists this clonotype with a few counts. The chain employs TRBV3-1 and TRBJ2-3; a weak D match, TRBD2 (5 bases). This CDR3 is built from 11 residues. V lost 2 bases to trimming and J lost 14 bases, with 11 bases between them. The germline CDR1 and CDR2 sequences are LGHDT and YNNKEL (reference sequence). The chain's CDR3 is CASSQRLLLYF. The CDR3 DNA follows: TGTGCCAGCAGCCAAAGACTATTGCTGTATTTT.

The chain links TRBV7-2 to TRBJ2-3; TRBD1 aligns across 10 bases. The CDR3 contains 16 residues. The germline CDR1 and CDR2 sequences are SGHTA and FQGNSA. V trimming: 8 bases; J trimming: 4 bases; junction bases outside the gene matches: 12. Here the CDR3 reads CASRYRDRGGADTQYF. DNA for the CDR3: TGTGCCAGCCGATACCGGGACAGGGGAGGGGCAGATACGCAGTATTTT. Looking up the rest from reference TRBV7-2 and TRBJ2-3 gives the full variable domain: GAGVSQSPSNKVTEKGKDVELRCDPISGHTALYWYRQSLGQGLEFLIYFQGNSAPDKSGLPSDRFSAERTGGSVSTLTIQRTQQEDSAVYLCASRYRDRGGADTQYFGPGTRLTVL.

This clonotype turned up a few times. The chain combines TRBV7-2 with TRBJ2-1, with TRBD2 as a possible D gene (6 bases). The germline V gene has CDR1 SGHTA and CDR2 FQGNSA. CDR3 length equals 16 residues. Trimming cost V 7 bases and J 5 bases, with 21 bases left between them. The CDR3 region is CASTYSVAGSNNEQFF. The CDR3 DNA reads as TGTGCCAGCACCTATAGTGTCGCGGGGAGCAACAATGAGCAGTTCTTC.

This clonotype has just a few counts. The chain employs TRBV20-1 and TRBJ2-2; 9 bases map to TRBD1. V lost 0 bases to trimming and J lost 6 bases; unmatched junction nucleotides: 8. The CDR3 covers 16 residues. The germline V gene has CDR1 DFQATT and CDR2 SNEGSKA (reference sequence). The CDR3 coding sequence is TGCAGTGCTAGAGATTTCCGACAGGGGGTGTCCGGGGAGCTGTTTTTT. As protein: CSARDFRQGVSGELFF.

This clonotype occurred a few times. The chain employs TRBV7-2 and TRBJ2-3, with 8 bases that match TRBD2. This CDR3 spans 17 amino acids. In germline, CDR1 is SGHTA, CDR2 FQGNSA. V lost 6 bases and J lost 0; bases outside the gene matches: 11. The CDR3 protein is CASSRPRTGGSTDTQYF. The CDR3 bases are TGTGCCAGCAGTCGACCCCGGACGGGGGGGAGCACAGATACGCAGTATTTT.

This clonotype was seen ten or more times. This chain links TRBV5-5 with TRBJ2-7; D is unclear. The germline V gene has CDR1 SGHKS and CDR2 YYEKEE (reference sequence). Trimming took off 0 bases at V and 4 bases at J, with 5 bases between the two ends. The CDR3 has 12 residues. CDR3 bases: TGTGCCAGCAGCTTGGTTGGGTACGAGCAGTACGTC. Its translation: CASSLVGYEQYV.

The chain has TRBV6-5 and TRBJ2-1; no clear D gene. Germline V gene lookup returns CDR1 MNHEY and CDR2 SVGAGI. CDR3 length: 14 residues. Trimming shortened V by 7 bases and J by 0 bases, and 10 bases separated the two germline ends. CDR3 bases: TGTGCCAGCACGCCCAGTGCCTCCTACAATGAGCAGTTCTTC. Translating it yields CASTPSASYNEQFF.

This CDR3 reads CASSDRRDSQETQYF. In DNA, the CDR3 is TGTGCCAGCAGCGATAGAAGGGACAGCCAAGAGACCCAGTACTTC. The chain uses TRBV11-2 and TRBJ2-5; 7 nucleotides match TRBD1. Germline CDR1 is SGHAT and CDR2 is FQNNGV. The CDR3 is 15 amino acids. With 5 bases clipped from V and 1 base from J, the junction kept 7 bases outside the gene matches.

The chain recombines TRBV2 with TRBJ1-1; D gene ambiguous. V lost 3 bases and J lost 3, with 5 bases in between. The CDR3 is 12 residues long. Germline V gene sequence: CDR1 SNHLY, CDR2 FYNNEI. The CDR3, as DNA: TGTGCCAGCAGTGACACCGACACTGAAGCTTTCTTT. Translation: CASSDTDTEAFF.

This clonotype came up a few times. The V and J genes are TRBV27 and TRBJ2-2; D ambiguous. V lost 3 bases, J lost 3 bases, and 8 bases lay in between. Germline CDR1 reads MNHEY; CDR2 reads SMNVEV (reference sequence). The CDR3 runs to 14 residues. The CDR3 loop reads CASSFKGDTGELFF. The CDR3 DNA reads as TGTGCCAGCAGTTTCAAGGGTGACACCGGGGAGCTGTTTTTT.

This clonotype was seen a handful of times. The chain uses TRBV4-2 and TRBJ2-1, with unresolved D. The V gene lost 0 bases and the J gene lost 8 bases, with 20 bases spanning the gap. The germline CDR1 and CDR2 sequences are LGHNA and YNFKEQ. The CDR3 runs 17 residues. The CDR3: CASSQDSGPRFLDEQFF. In nucleotides, the CDR3 is TGTGCCAGCAGCCAAGATTCCGGGCCTCGGTTTTTGGATGAGCAGTTCTTC.

V is TRBV6-5 and J is TRBJ2-2; TRBD2 might be the D (6 bases). V was cut by 5 bases and J by 7 bases, with 17 bases left in between. The CDR3 sequence is 15 residues long. The germline V gene encodes CDR1 MNHEY and CDR2 SVGAGI. The CDR3 nucleotides read TGTGCCAGCAGTGCGGGGAGAAGCAGGCTCGGGGAGCTGTTTTTT. Its protein is CASSAGRSRLGELFF.